This T cell receptor (beta chain) comes out of a study of blood T cell repertoires in COVID-19. As for the study in general: COVID-19 samples from acute and convalescent phases originated in the United States, Italy and Spain. PBMCs, B-cell-depleted T cells, or T cells provided the cDNA or gDNA that made up the material.

Authors' data handling: Counts of nucleated cells, estimated from reference gene primer amplification, were obtained. The data were produced by immunoSEQ multiplex PCR, yet TCRdb's version contains in-frame clones alone and is incomplete. V, J and clone size were drawn from that table, and D and trimming were deduced from the DNA. Of tens of thousands of clones listed, roughly 90% are singletons. The germline V gene has CDR1 MNHEY and CDR2 SMNVEV (reference sequence). This CDR3 region has 13 residues. Deletions cut 6 bases from V and 7 bases from J, with 13 bases between. The sequencing input was peripheral blood. The genes are TRBV27 and TRBJ1-5; perhaps TRBD1 as D (5 bases). The sequence came from a human donor in a cohort sampled during active COVID-19. As DNA, the CDR3 is TGTGCCAGCAGGGGTGGGGCTGGGCAGCCCCAGCATTTT. The encoded protein is CASRGGAGQPQHF.